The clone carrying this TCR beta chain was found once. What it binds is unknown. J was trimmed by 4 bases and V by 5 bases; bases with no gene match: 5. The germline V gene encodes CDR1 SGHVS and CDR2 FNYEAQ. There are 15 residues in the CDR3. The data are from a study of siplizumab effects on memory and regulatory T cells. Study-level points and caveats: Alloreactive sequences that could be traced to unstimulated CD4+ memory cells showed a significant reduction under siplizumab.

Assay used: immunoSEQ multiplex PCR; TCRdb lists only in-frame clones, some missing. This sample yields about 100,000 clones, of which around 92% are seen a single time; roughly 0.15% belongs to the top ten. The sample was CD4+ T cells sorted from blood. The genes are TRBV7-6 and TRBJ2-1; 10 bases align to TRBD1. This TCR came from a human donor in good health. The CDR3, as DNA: TGTGCCAGCAGCGTGGGACAGGGGCTGTACAATGAGCAGTTCTTC. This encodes CASSVGQGLYNEQFF.